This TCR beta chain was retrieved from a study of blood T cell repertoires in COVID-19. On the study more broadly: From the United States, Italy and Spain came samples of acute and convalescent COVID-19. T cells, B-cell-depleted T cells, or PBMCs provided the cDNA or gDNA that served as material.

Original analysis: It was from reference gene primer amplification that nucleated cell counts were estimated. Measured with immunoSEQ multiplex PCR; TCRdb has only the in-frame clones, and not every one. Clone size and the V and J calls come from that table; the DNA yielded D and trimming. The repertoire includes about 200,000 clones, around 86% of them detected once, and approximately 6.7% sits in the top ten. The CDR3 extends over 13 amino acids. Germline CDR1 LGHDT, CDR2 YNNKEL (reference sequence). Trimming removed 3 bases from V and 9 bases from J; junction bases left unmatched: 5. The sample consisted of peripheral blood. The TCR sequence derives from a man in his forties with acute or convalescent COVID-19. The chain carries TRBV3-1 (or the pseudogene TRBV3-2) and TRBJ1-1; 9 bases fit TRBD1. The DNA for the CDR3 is TGTGCCAGCAGCCAGGGGGGACAGGGAAAAGCTTTCTTT. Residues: CASSQGGQGKAFF.